The 13 T cell receptor beta chains below were found in one sample sequenced in a study of blood T cell repertoires in COVID-19. TCRdb's table, derived via immunoSEQ multiplex PCR, lists solely in-frame clones and lacks some. The sample records roughly 230,000 clones, around four fifths being singletons. The sequencing sample was made of peripheral blood. These receptors were collected from a woman in her sixties or seventies with active or convalescent COVID-19.

A remark on this clone: Other DNA sequences in this specimen translate into the identical CDR3. The chain links TRBV28 to TRBJ1-2; D is unclear. Trimming took 2 bases from V and 6 from J, leaving 7 bases between them. Germline CDR1 reads MDHEN; CDR2 reads SYDVKM. This CDR3 has 12 residues. The CDR3 loop reads CASSLLRDGYTF. In nucleotides, the CDR3 is TGTGCCAGCAGTTTACTCCGGGATGGCTACACCTTC.

V gene TRBV5-4 combines with J gene TRBJ2-1, with D tentatively TRBD1 (5 bases). Germline CDR1 reads SGHNT; CDR2 reads YYREEE (reference sequence). Trimming took 4 bases from V and 0 from J, leaving 14 bases between them. The CDR3 loop spans 16 amino acids. CDR3 nucleotides: TGTGCCAGCAGCCCCAGGGCTGCTACCTCCTACAATGAGCAGTTCTTC. Protein product: CASSPRAATSYNEQFF.

The chain joins TRBV12-3 or TRBV12-4 to TRBJ2-3; 8 nucleotides agree with TRBD2. This CDR3 region has 13 residues. Germline trimming cut 6 bases from V and 3 bases from J; bases unmatched to any gene: 2. CDR3 nucleotides: TGTGCCAGCAGGGGACTAGTGACAGATACGCAGTATTTT. Protein product: CASRGLVTDTQYF.

In this sample, this clone turned up once. This chain joins TRBV5-5 and TRBJ2-7, with 10 nucleotides matching TRBD1. CDR1 and CDR2 (germline): SGHKS, YYEKEE (reference sequence). The CDR3 is 14 residues long. The J segment lost 4 bases and the V segment lost 4 bases, leaving 5 bases of the junction unmatched. The CDR3 bases are TGTGCCAGCAGCGGGGACAGGGGATCATACGAGCAGTACTTC. Translated: CASSGDRGSYEQYF.

The genes are TRBV12-3 or TRBV12-4 and TRBJ1-5; D not resolved. The CDR3 extends over 13 amino acids. Between the trimmed V and J ends, which lost 6 bases and 1 base, there was a span of 7 bases. The CDR3 DNA reads as TGTGCCAGCAGCCACGAGAGCAATCAGCCCCAGCATTTT. Translating it yields CASSHESNQPQHF.

A word on this clone: The junction differs from germline at one of its ends, possibly a read error. CDR3 residues: CASSFLGPNRVF. In DNA form, the CDR3 reads TGTGCCAGCAGTTTCCTGGGGCCGAATCGGGTTTTT. The chain employs TRBV28 and TRBJ1-5; TRBD1 is a possible D gene (5 bases). CDR1 and CDR2 from the germline V gene are MDHEN and SYDVKM. This CDR3 is 12 amino acids long.

This chain joins TRBV4-1 and TRBJ1-2; unclear D gene. Trimming stripped 0 bases from V and 0 bases from J, with 11 bases between. The length of the CDR3 is 16 residues. The germline gives CDR1 MGHRA, CDR2 YSYEKL. The DNA of the CDR3 is TGCGCCAGCAGCCAAGAGTGGGCCCAGACTAACTATGGCTACACCTTC. Amino acid sequence: CASSQEWAQTNYGYTF.

The V call is TRBV19, the J call TRBJ1-2; D not resolved. V lost 6 bases and J 0 bases, leaving 8 bases between the germline ends. Germline loops: CDR1 LNHDA, CDR2 SQIVND (reference sequence). This CDR3 comprises 13 residues. As DNA, the CDR3 is TGTGCCAGTAGGGAGAATTCTAACTATGGCTACACCTTC. The encoded protein is CASRENSNYGYTF.

This clone has just one count. An end of the junction differs from the germline gene, which may be a read error. The chain recombines TRBV5-1 with TRBJ2-2; TRBD2 agrees at 8 bases. There are 16 residues in the CDR3. Per the germline V gene, CDR1 is SGHRS and CDR2 is YFSETQ. The CDR3 here is CARSRGGNSPTGELFF. CDR3 coding DNA: TGCGCCCGCAGCCGGGGGGGGAACAGCCCCACCGGGGAGCTGTTTTTT. Combining the CDR3 with reference TRBV5-1 and TRBJ2-2 gives the whole variable domain KAGVTQTPRYLIKTRGQQVTLSCSPISGHRSVSWYQQTPGQGLQFLFEYFSETQRNKGNFPGRFSGRQFSNSRSEMNVSTLELGDSALYLCARSRGGNSPTGELFFGEGSRLTVL.

This chain uses TRBV5-1 with TRBJ1-4; a possible D gene is TRBD1 (5 bases). This CDR3 has 17 residues. Trimming stripped 0 bases from V and 2 bases from J, with 14 bases between. In germline, CDR1 is SGHRS, CDR2 YFSETQ. The CDR3 loop reads CASSLAGQIGTNEKLFF. The CDR3 DNA follows: TGCGCCAGCAGCTTGGCTGGACAAATCGGGACTAATGAAAAACTGTTTTTT.

The count of this clone is one. The J gene is TRBJ2-7, the V gene TRBV7-9; the D gene is possibly TRBD1 (6 bases). Trimming took off 5 bases at V and 3 bases at J, with 23 bases between the two ends. Per the germline V gene, CDR1 is SEHNR and CDR2 is FQNEAQ (reference sequence). This CDR3 contains 17 residues. In DNA, the CDR3 is TGTGCCAGCAGCGCAACCAGGGGTGCCGGGAAGGTCTACGAGCAGTACTTC. It is translated as CASSATRGAGKVYEQYF.

The chain links TRBV3-1 (or the pseudogene TRBV3-2) to TRBJ2-3, with TRBD2 identical over 9 bases. V trimming: 2 bases; J trimming: 1 base; junction bases outside the gene matches: 4. Germline CDR1 and CDR2: LGHDT and YNNKEL (reference sequence). The CDR3 is 16 amino acids. CDR3 protein: CASSQTRLAGTDTQYF. The CDR3 nucleotides read TGTGCCAGCAGCCAAACCAGACTAGCGGGCACAGATACGCAGTATTTT.

J is TRBJ2-2 and V is TRBV7-6; 10 bases agree with TRBD2. The V gene's germline CDR1 is SGHVS and CDR2 FNYEAQ. This CDR3 has 16 residues. V was pared by 5 bases and J by 7 bases, with 10 bases of the junction left unmatched. This chain's CDR3 is CASSEGSGGAIGELFF. The CDR3 DNA follows: TGTGCCAGCAGCGAGGGCAGCGGGGGGGCCATCGGGGAGCTGTTTTTT. The full variable domain, in which reference TRBV7-6 and TRBJ2-2 provide the parts outside the CDR3, is GAGVSQSPRYKVTKRGQDVALRCDPISGHVSLYWYRQALGQGPEFLTYFNYEAQQDKSGLPNDRFSAERPEGSISTLTIQRTEQRDSAMYRCASSEGSGGAIGELFFGEGSRLTVL.